This T cell receptor (beta chain) was documented in a study of blood T cell repertoires in COVID-19 (dated by TCRdb to 2020 to 2021). With respect to the entire study: Collaborator samples came from the United States, Italy and Spain and covered acute and convalescent phases of COVID-19. The material from the prospective study consisted of cDNA or gDNA derived from T cells, B-cell-depleted T cells, or PBMCs. Deeply sampled blood TCRbeta repertoires from subjects exposed to, actively infected with, or recovered from COVID-19 were included in the dataset. A freely available public database, intended as a resource for researchers studying the immune response to SARS-CoV-2, is where the repertoires were released. Samples came from the ongoing ImmuneRACE study (first 160 participants) plus 1,254 subjects from 6 global collaborators. The sample metadata nearly always contained a de-identified subject ID, COVID-19 status, age in years and sex. Where HLA class I and class II types were available, the types were taken from metadata supplied by the sample provider, not from assay-based typing.

What the research found in general, with its limitations: The amount of clinical and demographic metadata varied by source and participant and was provided uncurated.

CDR1 and CDR2 are drawn from the germline V gene: SGHRS, YFSETQ. The germline V and J ends show losses of 0 bases and 7 bases respectively, and no gene match explains 10 bases of the junction. The CDR3, cysteine through phenylalanine, is 16 amino acids long. Only CDR3 DNA remains: 48 bases, in frame from the first base. Participants in the prospective study were enrolled through a virtual design, were aged roughly 18 to 100 years, and lived in fewer than 30 United States geographic areas. Cohort assignment in the prospective study relied on participant-reported clinical history from a screening survey and a study questionnaire. Each participant in the prospective study had whole blood, serum and a nasopharyngeal or oropharyngeal swab collected by mobile phlebotomists. Prospective study participants could optionally give additional blood draws and questionnaires over an approximately 2-month period. Blood samples from the prospective study were shipped frozen or at room temperature prior to DNA extraction.

TCRbeta CDR3 regions were amplified from genomic DNA using the immunoSEQ Assay, a bias-controlled multiplex PCR. Regarding the original processing steps: Within the assay, amplification of reference gene primers was used to estimate how many nucleated cells each sample contained. To quantify the absolute abundance of each unique TCRbeta CDR3 rearrangement, sequence reads were collapsed and filtered. For each sample, productive Simpson clonality was calculated by taking the square root of Simpson's diversity index across productive rearrangements. TCRdb limited this immuneACCESS table to in-frame rearrangements with V and J called. A share of clones is missing; checked studies link under half to unresolved V genes, and the rest is unexplained. V, J and clone size are taken as reported in that table, and D and trimming were inferred from the DNA itself. This sample is represented by roughly 300,000 clones; 80% to 90% of them were singletons. Of the sample, around 4% falls within the top ten clones.

This clone was counted a single time. Its antigen has not been determined. The sample holds no much larger clone one base away, and base qualities are not on file. The sequencing sample was made of PBMCs or T cells enriched from blood (not recorded which). Rearrangement joined TRBV5-1 to TRBJ2-1, with 7 bases in between that match TRBD2. The receptor's source is a woman in her thirties or forties with acute COVID-19. The bases are TGCGCCAGCAGCTTGGTTCTGGGCGGGAGTATTAATGAGCAGTTCTTC. Its translation reads: CASSLVLGGSINEQFF.